One sample yielded the 13 T cell receptor beta chains listed below, sequenced in a study of regulatory T cells in long-lasting Graves disease. Arm-PCR of CDR3 regions and iRepertoire HTBI primers were used to build TCR beta libraries. TCRdb reprocessed the multiplex PCR reads with MiXCR, giving one entry per CDR3 protein. This sample has 350,000 to 500,000 distinct CDR3 sequences, with roughly 15% found just once. Documented time point: newly diagnosed GD, antithyroid drugs for less than 3 months. With RNA extracted from PBMCs as input, the TCR library was made. This same sample was also part of a study on T cells in Graves' hyperthyroidism and ophthalmopathy.

The material was peripheral blood mononuclear cells (PBMCs), obtained at new diagnosis, from a patient treated with antithyroid drugs. Every receptor here comes from a woman aged 30 to 39 with Graves disease.

This clonotype was detected a few times. V and J are TRBV12-3 or TRBV12-4 and TRBJ1-5; tentative D call: TRBD1 (5 bases). The CDR3 is 13 amino acids. The V gene lost 5 bases and the J gene lost 2 bases, with 7 bases spanning the gap. The CDR3: CASSQGGNQPQHF. CDR3 DNA sequence: TGTGCCAGCAGTCAGGGCGGCAATCAGCCCCAGCATTTT.

This clonotype came up many times. The chain employs TRBV18 and TRBJ2-1; weak D call: TRBD1 (5 bases). Germline V gene sequence: CDR1 KGHSH, CDR2 LQKENI. Trimming shortened V by 3 bases and J by 3 bases, and 12 bases separated the two germline ends. The CDR3 extends over 15 amino acids. The CDR3 bases are TGTGCCAGCTCACCCTACACAGGAAACTACAATGAGCAGTTCTTC. Translating it yields CASSPYTGNYNEQFF.

This clonotype occurred many times. The rearrangement links TRBV7-2 to TRBJ2-7, with 13 bases that match TRBD2. Germline V lookup: CDR1 SGHTA, CDR2 FQGNSA. The CDR3 runs to 16 residues. V shed 1 base and J 6 bases; nucleotides not matched to a gene: 6. CDR3 in DNA: TGTGCCAGCAGCTTAGGGGGACTAGCGGGAACTCGCGAGCAGTACTTC. Protein product: CASSLGGLAGTREQYF.

The table lists this clonotype with many counts. The V and J genes are TRBV10-3 and TRBJ1-1; maybe TRBD1 (6 bases). The V gene lost 10 bases and the J gene lost 6 bases, with 27 bases spanning the gap. CDR3 length: 16 amino acids. Germline V gene data show CDR1 as ENHRY and CDR2 as SYGVKD. As DNA, the CDR3 is TGTGCCACCCAATACCGGATACAGGGTAGTGGCCCTGAAGCTTTCTTT. Translating gives CATQYRIQGSGPEAFF.

This sequence joins TRBV7-9 and TRBJ2-7, with TRBD1 matching 7 bases. Germline V lookup: CDR1 SEHNR, CDR2 FQNEAQ (reference sequence). Trimming at V came to 9 bases and at J to 0 bases, leaving 11 bases not matched to a gene. The CDR3 totals 15 residues. This CDR3 is CASLGPGGSSYEQYF. The DNA for the CDR3 is TGTGCCAGTTTGGGTCCAGGGGGATCCTCCTACGAGCAGTACTTC.

This clonotype was counted at least ten times. The chain joins TRBV10-3 to TRBJ2-5; 8 bases align to TRBD1. Germline trimming cut 3 bases from V and 7 bases from J; bases unmatched to any gene: 7. CDR3 size: 14 residues. From germline, CDR1 is ENHRY and CDR2 SYGVKD. CDR3 sequence (DNA): TGTGCCATCAGTGACTGGACAGGGTCGGCGACCCAGTACTTC. As protein: CAISDWTGSATQYF.

Only a few counts were recorded for this clonotype. V is TRBV7-2 and J is TRBJ2-1, with 14 bases matching TRBD2. The CDR3 contains 13 residues. Trimming removed 4 bases from V and 13 bases from J; junction bases left unmatched: 3. Germline CDR1 and CDR2: SGHTA and FQGNSA. CDR3 nucleotides: TGTGCCAGCAGCTCGGGACTAGCGGGAGAACAGTTCTTC. Its protein is CASSSGLAGEQFF.

In this sample, this clonotype turned up a few times. The gene calls are TRBV28 and TRBJ2-1; TRBD1 matches at 7 bases. Germline V gene data show CDR1 as MDHEN and CDR2 as SYDVKM. The CDR3 sequence is 16 residues long. V dropped 4 bases and J dropped 0; count of bases not matched to a gene: 6. CDR3 DNA sequence: TGTGCCAGCAGTTCCGGACAGGCCCTCTCCTACAATGAGCAGTTCTTC. The encoded protein is CASSSGQALSYNEQFF.

This chain uses TRBV20-1 with TRBJ1-1; D gene unclear. V lost 0 bases to trimming and J lost 3 bases, with 8 bases between them. The CDR3 length is 13 residues. In germline, CDR1 is DFQATT, CDR2 SNEGSKA (reference sequence). CDR3 amino acids: CSAREDPDTEAFF. The CDR3 bases are TGCAGTGCTAGAGAGGACCCGGACACTGAAGCTTTCTTT.

In this sample, this clonotype turned up many times. The chain joins TRBV27 to TRBJ2-7; the D gene is possibly TRBD2 (5 bases). The germline V gene encodes CDR1 MNHEY and CDR2 SMNVEV (reference sequence). Trimming took off 6 bases at V and 5 bases at J, with 14 bases between the two ends. The CDR3 is made up of 13 amino acids. The CDR3 DNA follows: TGTGCCAGCAGGACTACAAGGGATAACGAGCAGTACTTC. The encoded protein is CASRTTRDNEQYF.

This sequence joins TRBV9 and TRBJ1-2, with D perhaps TRBD1 (5 bases). Germline V gene sequence: CDR1 SGDLS, CDR2 YYNGEE. The V gene lost 4 bases and the J gene lost 8 bases, with 18 bases spanning the gap. This CDR3 has 14 amino acids. CDR3 sequence (DNA): TGTGCCAGCAGCCAAGCCACTACAGGCTCCGGCTACACCTTC. It specifies CASSQATTGSGYTF.

The CDR3 DNA is TGTGCCAGCAGCTCAGCGGCGCTCTACGAGCAGTACTTC. Amino acid sequence: CASSSAALYEQYF. The V gene is TRBV7-6, the J gene TRBJ2-7; tentatively, D is TRBD2 (5 bases). Germline loops: CDR1 SGHVS, CDR2 FNYEAQ. V was clipped by 4 bases and J by 3 bases, with 10 bases between them. The CDR3 contains 13 residues. Supplemented by reference TRBV7-6 and TRBJ2-7, the full variable domain reads GAGVSQSPRYKVTKRGQDVALRCDPISGHVSLYWYRQALGQGPEFLTYFNYEAQQDKSGLPNDRFSAERPEGSISTLTIQRTEQRDSAMYRCASSSAALYEQYFGPGTRLTVT.

This clonotype has at least ten counts. This chain connects TRBV2 to TRBJ2-2, with a weak D call TRBD1 (6 bases). The length of the CDR3 is 14 residues. Trimming removed 6 bases from V and 4 bases from J, with 12 bases in between. Germline V gives CDR1 SNHLY, CDR2 FYNNEI. As DNA, the CDR3 is TGTGCCAGCAGCCCCCAGGGGCGCACCGGGGAGCTGTTTTTT. This encodes CASSPQGRTGELFF.